This T cell receptor beta chain was recorded in a study of cytomegalovirus exposure and HLA in healthy donors. PCR was performed using 60 Vbeta and 13 Jbeta primers. Measured with immunoSEQ multiplex PCR; TCRdb has only the in-frame clones, and not every one. Among approximately 160,000 clones listed, over 70% were seen once. As for the donors, each was a healthy bone marrow donor. Although they were nominally healthy when sampled, donors likely had unrecorded immune exposures. Trimming removed 0 bases at V and 5 bases at J, with 10 bases between. CDR1 KGHSH and CDR2 LQKENI come from the germline V gene. This CDR3 contains 14 residues.

The chain recombines TRBV18 with TRBJ1-2; D remains unclear. Sequencing used PBMCs. The sequence came from a man aged 45-60 years in good health and CMV-seropositive. The CDR3 DNA reads TGTGCCAGCTCACCACCGGTGAGGTTTTATGGCTACACCTTC. Protein: CASSPPVRFYGYTF.